A selection of T cell receptor beta chains follows, all from one sample in a study of cytomegalovirus exposure and HLA in healthy donors. Sequenced by immunoSEQ multiplex PCR; TCRdb stores in-frame clones only, minus some. The sample records more than 85,000 clones, 75% being singletons. The sample consisted of PBMCs. The source is a male donor in good health and CMV-seropositive. The CDR3 runs from the conserved cysteine through the conserved F or W. D genes are given only for firm matches. Part of the rows lack a size; the others show once, few, many or a class for expanded clones.

cdr3_length clone_size j_call v_call d_call cdr3_nt cdr3_aa
16 . TRBJ2-7 TRBV7-9 . TGTGCCAGCAGCAGAGGGACTCCTTTTAGCTCCTACGAGCAGTACTTC CASSRGTPFSSYEQYF
16 . TRBJ1-1 TRBV14 . TGTGCCAGTGGAGAGGAGAAAGGCTACGGGAACACTGAAGCTTTCTTT CASGEEKGYGNTEAFF
15 . TRBJ2-5 TRBV4-3 TRBD1 TGCGCCAGCAGCCAAGGACAGGGAGACCAAGAGACCCAGTACTTC CASSQGQGDQETQYF
15 . TRBJ1-5 TRBV6-1 . TGTGCCAGCAATCCGGGGGGAGGGGGCAATCAGCCCCAGCATTTT CASNPGGGGNQPQHF
15 few TRBJ1-5 TRBV28 . TGTGCCAGCAGTTTACAGTCACTCACGAGGGAGCCCCAGCATTTT CASSLQSLTREPQHF
14 once TRBJ2-3 TRBV5-1 TRBD2 TGCGCCAGCAGCTTCGGACTAGTCAGTGATACGCAGTATTTT CASSFGLVSDTQYF
15 . TRBJ2-5 TRBV7-8 . TGTGCCAGCAGCTCCGGTGGGCAGGGACAAGAGACCCAGTACTTC CASSSGGQGQETQYF
15 . TRBJ1-3 TRBV11-2 . TGTGCCAGCCAGCTTCGAGGGTTAACTGGAAACACCATATATTTT CASQLRGLTGNTIYF
14 . TRBJ1-1 TRBV6-5 . TGTGCCAGCAGTCCCTGGACGGAGGACGCTGAAGCTTTCTTT CASSPWTEDAEAFF
18 . TRBJ2-7 TRBV11-3 . TGTGCCAGCAGCTTAGATAGTGGAGTATCAAGTCCCTCCTACGAGCAGTACTTC CASSLDSGVSSPSYEQYF
13 . TRBJ1-6 TRBV21-1 . TGTGCCAGCAGGACAGGTTGGTATTCACCCCTCCACTTT CASRTGWYSPLHF
15 . TRBJ1-2 TRBV21-1 . TGTGCCAGCAGCGCCTGGGACAGTCCTATCTATGGCTACACCTTC CASSAWDSPIYGYTF
15 . TRBJ2-1 TRBV5-4 . TGTGCCAGCAGCTTGGTGGGGGGGGCTCATAATGAGCAGTTCTTC CASSLVGGAHNEQFF
14 . TRBJ1-3 TRBV30 . TGTGCCTGGGCCTACGGGAGCTCTGGAAACACCATATATTTT CAWAYGSSGNTIYF
15 . TRBJ1-2 TRBV6-5 TRBD1 TGTGCCAGCAGTTACTCGCGAGGGGGCCACACGGGCTACACCTTC CASSYSRGGHTGYTF
17 . TRBJ1-2 TRBV6-1 . TGTGCCAGCAGTGAGGGCGCCTGGGGGGGCGCGGGCTATGGCTACACCTTC CASSEGAWGGAGYGYTF
16 . TRBJ1-5 TRBV18 . TGTGCCAGCTCGGGGGGGACGGACACCATTAATCAGCCCCAGCATTTT CASSGGTDTINQPQHF